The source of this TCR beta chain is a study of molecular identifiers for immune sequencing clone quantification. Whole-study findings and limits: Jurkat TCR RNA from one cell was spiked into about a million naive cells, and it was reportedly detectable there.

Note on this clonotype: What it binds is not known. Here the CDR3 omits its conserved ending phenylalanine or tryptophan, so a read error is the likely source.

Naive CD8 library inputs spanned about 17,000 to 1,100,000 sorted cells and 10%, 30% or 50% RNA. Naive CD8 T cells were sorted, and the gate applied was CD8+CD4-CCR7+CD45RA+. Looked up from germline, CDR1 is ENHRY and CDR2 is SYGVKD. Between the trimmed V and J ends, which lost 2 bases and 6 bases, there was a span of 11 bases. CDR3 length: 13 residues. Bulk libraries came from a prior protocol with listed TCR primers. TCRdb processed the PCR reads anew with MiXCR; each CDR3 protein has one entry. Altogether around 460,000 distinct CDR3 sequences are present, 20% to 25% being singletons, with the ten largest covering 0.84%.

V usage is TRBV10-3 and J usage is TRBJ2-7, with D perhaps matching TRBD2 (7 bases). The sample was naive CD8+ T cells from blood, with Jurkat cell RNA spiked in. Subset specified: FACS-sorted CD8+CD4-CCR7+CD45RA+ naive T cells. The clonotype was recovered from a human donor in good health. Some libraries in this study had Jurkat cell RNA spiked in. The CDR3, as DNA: TGTGCCATCAGTGAGGGGGGGGGGCTCGAGCAGTACCTC. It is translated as CAISEGGGLEQYL.